This T cell receptor (beta chain) is drawn from a study of graft-versus-host responses after intestinal transplantation. Turning to the study itself: Transplants given to recipients were multivisceral, liver-intestinal, or isolated intestinal.

Here immunoSEQ multiplex PCR was the method, and the copy in TCRdb shows in-frame clones only, minus some. This sample has 90,000 to 130,000 clones, with around 90% found just once. On this clone: Its antigen remains unknown.

The study's findings and limits: GvH clonotypes were identified within recipient marrow, with a subset emerging first in ileum or blood. Early after transplant, HvG declines were associated with peak levels of circulating GvH clones.

There are 13 residues in the CDR3. With 4 bases removed from V and 3 bases from J, the gap between germline ends came to 11 bases. Germline V lookup: CDR1 SGDLS, CDR2 YYNGEE. This clonotype was obtained from a human donor who was the organ donor for an intestinal transplant. The chain carries TRBV9 and TRBJ2-7; D is uncertain. The sequencing used unstimulated CD4+ T cells sorted from spleen or lymph node cells, collected before transplant. This CDR3 is CASSPHTDYEQYF. As DNA, the CDR3 is TGTGCCAGCAGCCCCCACACCGACTACGAGCAGTACTTC.